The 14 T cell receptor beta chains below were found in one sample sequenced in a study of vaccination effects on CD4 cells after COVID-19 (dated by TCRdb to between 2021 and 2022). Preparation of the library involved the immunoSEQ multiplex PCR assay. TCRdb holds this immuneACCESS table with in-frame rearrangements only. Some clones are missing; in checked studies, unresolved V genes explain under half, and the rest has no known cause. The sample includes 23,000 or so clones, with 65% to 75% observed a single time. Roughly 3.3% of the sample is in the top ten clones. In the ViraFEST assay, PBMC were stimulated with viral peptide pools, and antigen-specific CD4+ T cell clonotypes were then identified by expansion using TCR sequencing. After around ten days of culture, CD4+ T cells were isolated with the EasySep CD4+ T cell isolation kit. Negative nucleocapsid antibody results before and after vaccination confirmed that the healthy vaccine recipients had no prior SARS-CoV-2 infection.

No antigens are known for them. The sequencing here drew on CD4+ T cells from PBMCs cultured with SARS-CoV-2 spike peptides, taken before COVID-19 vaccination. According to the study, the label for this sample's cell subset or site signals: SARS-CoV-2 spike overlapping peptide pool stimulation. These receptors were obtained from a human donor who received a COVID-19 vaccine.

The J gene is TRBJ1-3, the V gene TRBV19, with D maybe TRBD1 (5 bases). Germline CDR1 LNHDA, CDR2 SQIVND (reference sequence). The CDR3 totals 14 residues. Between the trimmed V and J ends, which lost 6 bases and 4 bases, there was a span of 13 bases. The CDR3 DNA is TGTGCCAGTAGGCGGACGGAGGGGGGAAACACCATATATTTT. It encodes CASRRTEGGNTIYF.

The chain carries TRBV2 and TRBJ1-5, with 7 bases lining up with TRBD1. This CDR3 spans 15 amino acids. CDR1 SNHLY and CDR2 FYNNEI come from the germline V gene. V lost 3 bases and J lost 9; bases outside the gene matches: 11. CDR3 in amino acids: CASSDQGVGPAPQHF. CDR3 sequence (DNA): TGTGCCAGCAGTGATCAGGGGGTCGGTCCAGCGCCCCAGCATTTT. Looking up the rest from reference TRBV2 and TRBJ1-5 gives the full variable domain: EPEVTQTPSHQVTQMGQEVILRCVPISNHLYFYWYRQILGQKVEFLVSFYNNEISEKSEIFDDQFSVERPDGSNFTLKIRSTKLEDSAMYFCASSDQGVGPAPQHFGDGTRLSIL.

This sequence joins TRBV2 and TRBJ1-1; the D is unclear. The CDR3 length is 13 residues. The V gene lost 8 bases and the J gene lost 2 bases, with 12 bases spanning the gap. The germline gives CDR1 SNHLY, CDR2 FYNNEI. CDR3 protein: CASLREGNTEAFF. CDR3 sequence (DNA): TGTGCCAGCCTTAGAGAGGGTAACACTGAAGCTTTCTTT. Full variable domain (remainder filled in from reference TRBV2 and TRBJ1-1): EPEVTQTPSHQVTQMGQEVILRCVPISNHLYFYWYRQILGQKVEFLVSFYNNEISEKSEIFDDQFSVERPDGSNFTLKIRSTKLEDSAMYFCASLREGNTEAFFGQGTRLTVV.

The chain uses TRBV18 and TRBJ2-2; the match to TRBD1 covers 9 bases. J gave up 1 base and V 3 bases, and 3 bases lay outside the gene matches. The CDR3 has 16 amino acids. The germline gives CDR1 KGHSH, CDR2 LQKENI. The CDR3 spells CASSPWDRVNTGELFF. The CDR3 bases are TGTGCCAGCTCACCTTGGGACAGGGTGAACACCGGGGAGCTGTTTTTT.

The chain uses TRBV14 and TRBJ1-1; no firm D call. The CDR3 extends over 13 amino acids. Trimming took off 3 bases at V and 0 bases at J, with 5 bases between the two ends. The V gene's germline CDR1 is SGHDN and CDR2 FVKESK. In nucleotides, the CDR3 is TGTGCCAGCAGCCACGGACTGAACACTGAAGCTTTCTTT. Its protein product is CASSHGLNTEAFF.

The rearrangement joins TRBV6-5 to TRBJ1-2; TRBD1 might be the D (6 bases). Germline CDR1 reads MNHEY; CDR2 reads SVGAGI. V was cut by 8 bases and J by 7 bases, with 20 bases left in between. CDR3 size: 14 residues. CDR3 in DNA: TGTGCCAGCGGACGTGGTTCACAGGGTGGTGGCTACACCTTC. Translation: CASGRGSQGGGYTF.

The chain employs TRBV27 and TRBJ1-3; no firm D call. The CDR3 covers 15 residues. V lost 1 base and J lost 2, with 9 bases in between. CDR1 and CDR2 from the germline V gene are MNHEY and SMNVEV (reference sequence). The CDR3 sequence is CASSLYGSTGNTIYF. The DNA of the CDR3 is TGTGCCAGCAGTTTATACGGAAGCACTGGAAACACCATATATTTT.

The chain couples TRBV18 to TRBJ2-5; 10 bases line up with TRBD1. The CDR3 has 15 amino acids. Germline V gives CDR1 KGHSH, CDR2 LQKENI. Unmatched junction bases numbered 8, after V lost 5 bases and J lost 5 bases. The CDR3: CASSSRQGAGETQYF. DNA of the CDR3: TGTGCCAGCTCATCTCGACAGGGGGCGGGTGAGACCCAGTACTTC. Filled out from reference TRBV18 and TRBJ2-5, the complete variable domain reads NAGVMQNPRHLVRRRGQEARLRCSPMKGHSHVYWYRQLPEEGLKFMVYLQKENIIDESGMPKERFSAEFPKEGPSILRIQQVVRGDSAAYFCASSSRQGAGETQYFGPGTRLLVL.

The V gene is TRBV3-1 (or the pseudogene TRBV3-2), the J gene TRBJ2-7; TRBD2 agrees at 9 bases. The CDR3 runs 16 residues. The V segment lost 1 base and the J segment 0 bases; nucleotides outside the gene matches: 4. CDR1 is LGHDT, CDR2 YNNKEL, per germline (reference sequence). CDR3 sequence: CASSQVSGGFSYEQYF. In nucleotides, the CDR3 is TGTGCCAGCAGCCAAGTTAGCGGGGGATTCTCCTACGAGCAGTACTTC.

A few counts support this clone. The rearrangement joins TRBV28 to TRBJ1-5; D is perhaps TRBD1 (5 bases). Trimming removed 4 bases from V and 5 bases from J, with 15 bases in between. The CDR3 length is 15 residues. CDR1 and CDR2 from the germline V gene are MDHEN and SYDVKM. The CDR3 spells CASSSLAGPDQPQHF. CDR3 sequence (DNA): TGTGCCAGCAGTTCCCTAGCAGGGCCAGATCAGCCCCAGCATTTT. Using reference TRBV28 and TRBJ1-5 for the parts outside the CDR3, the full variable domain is DVKVTQSSRYLVKRTGEKVFLECVQDMDHENMFWYRQDPGLGLRLIYFSYDVKMKEKGDIPEGYSVSREKKERFSLILESASTNQTSMYLCASSSLAGPDQPQHFGDGTRLSIL.

The CDR3: CASSRGAGEGTDTQYF. In DNA, the CDR3 is TGTGCCAGCAGCCGAGGGGCGGGGGAAGGGACAGATACGCAGTATTTT. The chain carries TRBV11-2 and TRBJ2-3; 7 nucleotides line up with TRBD2. The CDR3 contains 16 residues. V lost 5 bases and J lost 3; bases outside the gene matches: 11. Per the germline V gene, CDR1 is SGHAT and CDR2 is FQNNGV.

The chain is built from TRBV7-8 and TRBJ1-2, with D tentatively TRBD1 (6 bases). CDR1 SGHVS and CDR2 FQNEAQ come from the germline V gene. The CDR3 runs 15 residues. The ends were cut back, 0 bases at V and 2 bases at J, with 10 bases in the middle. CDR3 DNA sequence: TGTGCCAGCAGCTTAGCTCCCGACAGGAACTATGGCTACACCTTC. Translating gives CASSLAPDRNYGYTF.

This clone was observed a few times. The CDR3 spells CASSVVGSEQFF. Written as DNA, the CDR3 is TGTGCCAGCAGCGTAGTCGGGAGTGAGCAGTTCTTC. The chain couples TRBV9 to TRBJ2-1; maybe TRBD2 (6 bases). The CDR3 has 12 residues. Trimming shortened V by 0 bases and J by 9 bases, and 7 bases separated the two germline ends. Germline loops: CDR1 SGDLS, CDR2 YYNGEE.

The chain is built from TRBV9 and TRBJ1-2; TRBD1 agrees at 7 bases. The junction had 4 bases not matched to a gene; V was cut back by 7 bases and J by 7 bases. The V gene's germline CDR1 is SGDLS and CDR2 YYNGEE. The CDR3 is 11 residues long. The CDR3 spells CASATGSGYTF. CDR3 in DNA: TGTGCCAGCGCGACAGGGTCTGGCTACACCTTC.